This T cell receptor beta chain was retrieved from a study of regulatory T cells in long-lasting Graves disease. This clonotype was seen at least ten times. Antigen unknown. With iRepertoire HTBI primers and Arm-PCR of CDR3 regions, TCR beta libraries were built. TCRdb re-called the multiplex PCR reads with MiXCR, one entry per CDR3 protein. This sample has under 250,000 distinct CDR3 sequences, with around 20% found just once. Documented time point: newly diagnosed GD, antithyroid drugs for less than 3 months. With RNA extracted from PBMCs as input, the TCR library was made. As collected, the peripheral blood samples measured 7 to 9.5 milliliters each and went into EDTA tubes. General study points: New patients shared about a thousand public clonotypes, fewer than the 2,741 shared by persistent patients. Persistent-disease Graves' patients showed less TCR diversity than new cases.

The sequence was collected from a female donor with Graves disease. The sample in question was peripheral blood mononuclear cells (PBMCs), obtained at new diagnosis, from a patient treated with antithyroid drugs.

The CDR3 DNA reads as TGCAGTGCTAGAGATTCGGTCCGGCCGGGACTAGATCATTACGAGCAGTACTTC. Encoded protein: CSARDSVRPGLDHYEQYF. The V and J genes are TRBV20-1 and TRBJ2-7; 8 bases fit TRBD2. CDR3 length: 18 amino acids. Losses at the gene ends were 0 bases for V and 4 bases for J; bases not matched to a gene: 17. Germline CDR1 and CDR2: DFQATT and SNEGSKA (reference sequence).